The clone carrying this T cell receptor (beta chain) showed up many times. The hyperthyroidism was newly diagnosed and had lasted under 2 months; the patients were aged 18 to 65. The data belong to a study of T cells in Graves' hyperthyroidism and ophthalmopathy. The CDR3 regions of TCR beta were amplified from RNA transcripts. When the TCR CDR3 underwent first-round RT-PCR, the HTBI primer set was used. Each CDR3 protein gets one entry after TCRdb re-called the multiplex PCR reads with MiXCR. This sample has some 550,000 distinct CDR3 sequences, with less than 25% found just once. The CDR3 spans 14 residues. Trimming stripped 1 base from V and 6 bases from J, with 12 bases between. Germline-derived CDR1 and CDR2 are SEHNR and FQNEAQ (reference sequence).

The sample taken for sequencing was blood. The receptor was isolated from a man aged 18 to 29 with Graves' hyperthyroidism. The genes are TRBV7-9 and TRBJ1-2, with D maybe TRBD1 (6 bases). The DNA for the CDR3 is TGTGCCAGCAGCTTAGGAGGTCCAGGGGATGGCTACACCTTC. Translated, it gives CASSLGGPGDGYTF.